This passage covers 8 T cell receptor beta chains from one sample sequenced in a study of cytomegalovirus exposure and HLA in healthy donors (dated by TCRdb to the late 2010s). Receptors were amplified or captured by the immunoSEQ multiplex PCR assay. For the multiplex PCR, a mixture combining 60 forward primers for TCR Vbeta segments and 13 reverse primers for TCR Jbeta segments was used. TCRdb limited this immuneACCESS table to in-frame rearrangements with V and J called. A share of clones is missing; checked studies link under half to unresolved V genes, and the rest is unexplained. This sample has about 120,000 clones in its table, and more than 60% of those were observed once. The ten largest make up less than 12% of the sample. Sequencing was performed on PBMCs. The receptors were gathered from a man aged 40-49 years in good health and CMV-seropositive.

V usage is TRBV5-1 and J usage is TRBJ1-1; D is perhaps TRBD1 (6 bases). With 4 bases removed from V and 4 bases from J, the gap between germline ends came to 17 bases. CDR1 is SGHRS and CDR2 is YFSETQ in the germline V gene. CDR3 length: 15 residues. Here the CDR3 DNA reads TGCGCCAGCAGCCAAAACAGGGAAGGGGCCACTGAAGCTTTCTTT. It yields the protein CASSQNREGATEAFF.

V and J are TRBV27 and TRBJ2-7; D may be TRBD1 (5 bases). This CDR3 spans 14 amino acids. V was cut by 0 bases and J by 4 bases, with 10 bases left in between. CDR1 is MNHEY and CDR2 is SMNVEV in the germline V gene (reference sequence). The CDR3, as DNA: TGTGCCAGCAGTTTATCAGGGGAAGGTTACGAGCAGTACTTC. Protein: CASSLSGEGYEQYF.

This clone appeared a single time. The rearrangement joins TRBV5-6 to TRBJ2-1; 8 bases fit TRBD2. Germline V gene sequence: CDR1 SGHDT, CDR2 YYEEEE. V lost 0 bases to trimming and J lost 4 bases; unmatched junction nucleotides: 6. The CDR3 sequence is 16 residues long. The CDR3, as DNA: TGTGCCAGCAGCTTGGGGGTCACTAGCGGTTACAATGAGCAGTTCTTC. Amino acid sequence: CASSLGVTSGYNEQFF.

V gene TRBV5-4 combines with J gene TRBJ2-5; D remains ambiguous. V was pared by 3 bases and J by 2 bases, with 2 bases between. The CDR3 consists of 11 residues. Germline-derived CDR1 and CDR2 are SGHNT and YYREEE (reference sequence). As DNA, the CDR3 is TGTGCCAGCAGCTCTCAAGAGACCCAGTACTTC. This translates into CASSSQETQYF.

The gene calls are TRBV19 and TRBJ2-1, with 10 bases aligning to TRBD1. Losses at the gene ends were 4 bases for V and 4 bases for J; bases not matched to a gene: 7. The CDR3 consists of 16 residues. CDR1 is LNHDA, CDR2 SQIVND, per germline (reference sequence). CDR3 amino acids: CASSKTGTGVYNEQFF. The DNA of the CDR3 is TGTGCCAGTAGTAAAACCGGGACAGGGGTTTACAATGAGCAGTTCTTC.

The CDR3 protein is CASSLGLLGGYTF. The CDR3 bases are TGTGCCAGCAGCCTGGGACTACTCGGGGGCTACACCTTC. The rearrangement joins TRBV6-5 to TRBJ1-2; tentative D call: TRBD1 (5 bases). V lost 6 bases and J lost 8, with 16 bases in between. CDR1 and CDR2 (germline): MNHEY, SVGAGI. CDR3 length equals 13 residues.

This clone was found a few times. The chain has TRBV7-9 and TRBJ1-1; perhaps TRBD1 as D (6 bases). CDR1 and CDR2 (germline): SEHNR, FQNEAQ (reference sequence). The CDR3 is made up of 17 amino acids. V was cut by 1 base and J by 2 bases, with 17 bases left in between. In nucleotides, the CDR3 is TGTGCCAGCAGCTTAGGGGAGACAGGATGGCTTAACACTGAAGCTTTCTTT. Amino acid sequence: CASSLGETGWLNTEAFF.

The V gene is TRBV6-6, the J gene TRBJ1-2; D not resolved. V dropped 6 bases and J dropped 4 bases, with 9 bases sitting between them. Per the germline V gene, CDR1 is MNHNY and CDR2 is SVGAGI (reference sequence). This CDR3 region has 12 residues. The CDR3 DNA sequence: TGTGCCAGCAGGCCAGAAAGCTATGGCTACACCTTC. Its protein product is CASRPESYGYTF.